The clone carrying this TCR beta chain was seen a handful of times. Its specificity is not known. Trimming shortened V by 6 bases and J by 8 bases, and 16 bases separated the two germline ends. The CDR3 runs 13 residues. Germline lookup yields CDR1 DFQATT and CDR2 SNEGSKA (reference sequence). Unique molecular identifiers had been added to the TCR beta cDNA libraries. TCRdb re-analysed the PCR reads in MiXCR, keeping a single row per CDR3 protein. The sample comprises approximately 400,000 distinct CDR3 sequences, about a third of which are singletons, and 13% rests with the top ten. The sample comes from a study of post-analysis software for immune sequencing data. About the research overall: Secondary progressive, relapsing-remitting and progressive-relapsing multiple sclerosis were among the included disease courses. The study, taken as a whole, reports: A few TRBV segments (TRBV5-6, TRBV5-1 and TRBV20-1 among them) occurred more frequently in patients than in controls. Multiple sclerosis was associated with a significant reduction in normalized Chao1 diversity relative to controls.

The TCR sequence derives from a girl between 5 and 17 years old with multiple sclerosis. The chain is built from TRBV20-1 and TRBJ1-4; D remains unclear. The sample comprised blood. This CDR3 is CSAMDTLREKLFF. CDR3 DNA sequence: TGCAGTGCCATGGATACATTGCGGGAAAAACTGTTTTTT.